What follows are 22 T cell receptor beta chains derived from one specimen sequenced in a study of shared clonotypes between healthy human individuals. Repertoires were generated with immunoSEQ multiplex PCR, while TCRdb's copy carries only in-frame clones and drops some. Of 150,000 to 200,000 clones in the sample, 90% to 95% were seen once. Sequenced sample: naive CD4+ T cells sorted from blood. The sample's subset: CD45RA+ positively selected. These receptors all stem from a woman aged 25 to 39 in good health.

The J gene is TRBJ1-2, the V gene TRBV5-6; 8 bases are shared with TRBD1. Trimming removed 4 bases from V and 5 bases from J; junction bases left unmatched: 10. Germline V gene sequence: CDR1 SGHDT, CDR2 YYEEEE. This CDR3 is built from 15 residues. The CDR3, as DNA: TGTGCCAGCAGCCCCCGAGACAGGGGTTCTTATGGCTACACCTTC. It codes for CASSPRDRGSYGYTF.

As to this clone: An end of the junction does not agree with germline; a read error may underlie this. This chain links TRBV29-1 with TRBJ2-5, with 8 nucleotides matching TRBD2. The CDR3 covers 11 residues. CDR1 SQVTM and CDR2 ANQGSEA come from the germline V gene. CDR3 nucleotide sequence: TGTACGGGGGGGGCGTTGGAGACCCAGTACTTC. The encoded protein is CTGGALETQYF.

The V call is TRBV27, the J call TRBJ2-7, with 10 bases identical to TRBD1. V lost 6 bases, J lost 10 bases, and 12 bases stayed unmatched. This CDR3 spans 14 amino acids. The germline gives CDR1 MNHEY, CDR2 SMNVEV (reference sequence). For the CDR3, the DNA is TGTGCCAGCAGGGTGACAGGGGGCCGGCAGCGACAGTACTTC. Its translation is CASRVTGGRQRQYF.

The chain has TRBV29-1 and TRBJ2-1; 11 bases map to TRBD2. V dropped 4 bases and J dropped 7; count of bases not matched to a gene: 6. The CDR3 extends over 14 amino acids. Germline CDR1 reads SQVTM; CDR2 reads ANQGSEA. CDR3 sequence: CSVASGRSGNEQFF. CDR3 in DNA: TGCAGCGTTGCTAGCGGGAGGTCGGGTAATGAGCAGTTCTTC.

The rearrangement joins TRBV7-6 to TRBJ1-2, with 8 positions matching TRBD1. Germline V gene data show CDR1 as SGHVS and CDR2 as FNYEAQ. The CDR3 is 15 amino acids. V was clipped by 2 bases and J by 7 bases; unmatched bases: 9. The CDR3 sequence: CASSLWGQGASGYTF. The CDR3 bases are TGTGCCAGCAGCTTATGGGGGCAGGGGGCGAGTGGCTACACCTTC. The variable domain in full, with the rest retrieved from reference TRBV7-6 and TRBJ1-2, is GAGVSQSPRYKVTKRGQDVALRCDPISGHVSLYWYRQALGQGPEFLTYFNYEAQQDKSGLPNDRFSAERPEGSISTLTIQRTEQRDSAMYRCASSLWGQGASGYTFGSGTRLTVV.

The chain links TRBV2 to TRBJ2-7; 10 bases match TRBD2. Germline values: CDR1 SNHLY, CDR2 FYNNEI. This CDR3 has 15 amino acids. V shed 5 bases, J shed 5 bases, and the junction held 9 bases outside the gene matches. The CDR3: CASSPLAGAAHEQYF. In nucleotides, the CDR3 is TGTGCCAGCAGTCCCCTAGCGGGAGCGGCCCACGAGCAGTACTTC.

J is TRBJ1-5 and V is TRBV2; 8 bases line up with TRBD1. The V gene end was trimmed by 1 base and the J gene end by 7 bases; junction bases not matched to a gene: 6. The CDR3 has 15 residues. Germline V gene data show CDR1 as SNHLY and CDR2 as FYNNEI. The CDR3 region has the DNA TGTGCCAGCAGTGAAGAGTCAGGGGGCTGGCAGCCCCAGCATTTT. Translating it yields CASSEESGGWQPQHF.

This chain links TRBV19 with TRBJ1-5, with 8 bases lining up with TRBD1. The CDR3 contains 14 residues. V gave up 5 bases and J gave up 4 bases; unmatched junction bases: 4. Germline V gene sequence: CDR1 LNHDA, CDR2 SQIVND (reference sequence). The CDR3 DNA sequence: TGTGCCAGTAGTGGCCAGGGGGCTAATCAGCCCCAGCATTTT. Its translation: CASSGQGANQPQHF.

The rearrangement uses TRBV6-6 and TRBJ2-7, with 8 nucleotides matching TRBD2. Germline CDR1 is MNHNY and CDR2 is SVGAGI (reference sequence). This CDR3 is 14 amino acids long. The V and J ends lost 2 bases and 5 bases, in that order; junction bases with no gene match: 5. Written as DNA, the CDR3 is TGTGCCAGCAGTTACGAGGGACTAGGGCACGAGCAGTACTTC. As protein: CASSYEGLGHEQYF.

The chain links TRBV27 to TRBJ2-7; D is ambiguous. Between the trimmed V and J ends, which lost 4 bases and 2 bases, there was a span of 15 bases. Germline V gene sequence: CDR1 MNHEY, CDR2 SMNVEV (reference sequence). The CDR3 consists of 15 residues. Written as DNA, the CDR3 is TGTGCCAGCAGTTGGATCCCTAATCGGCCCTACGAGCAGTACTTC. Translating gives CASSWIPNRPYEQYF.

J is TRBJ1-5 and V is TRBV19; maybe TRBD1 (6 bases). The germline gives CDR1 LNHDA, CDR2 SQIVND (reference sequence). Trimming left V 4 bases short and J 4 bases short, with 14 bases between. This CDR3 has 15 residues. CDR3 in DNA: TGTGCCAGTAGTAAAGGGGGACTAGAAAATCAGCCCCAGCATTTT. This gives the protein CASSKGGLENQPQHF.

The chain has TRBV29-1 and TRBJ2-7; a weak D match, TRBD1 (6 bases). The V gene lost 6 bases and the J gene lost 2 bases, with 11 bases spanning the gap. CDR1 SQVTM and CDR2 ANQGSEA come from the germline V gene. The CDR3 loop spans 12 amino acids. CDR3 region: CSVAGTPYEQYF. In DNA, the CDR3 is TGCAGCGTGGCCGGGACACCCTACGAGCAGTACTTC.

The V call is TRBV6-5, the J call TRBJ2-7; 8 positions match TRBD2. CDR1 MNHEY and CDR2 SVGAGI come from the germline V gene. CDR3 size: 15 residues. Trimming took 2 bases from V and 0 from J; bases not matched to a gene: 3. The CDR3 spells CASSYEAGGSYEQYF. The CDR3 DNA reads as TGTGCCAGCAGTTACGAGGCGGGAGGCTCCTACGAGCAGTACTTC.

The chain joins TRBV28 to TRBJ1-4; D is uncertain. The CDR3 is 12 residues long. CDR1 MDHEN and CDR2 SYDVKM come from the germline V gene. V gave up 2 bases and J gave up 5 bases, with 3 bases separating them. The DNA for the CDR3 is TGTGCCAGCAGTTTACAGAATGAAAAACTGTTTTTT. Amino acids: CASSLQNEKLFF.

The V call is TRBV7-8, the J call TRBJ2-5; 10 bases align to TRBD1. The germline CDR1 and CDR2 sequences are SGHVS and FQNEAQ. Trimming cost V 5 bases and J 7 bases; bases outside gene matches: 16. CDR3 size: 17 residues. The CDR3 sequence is CASSLIPGQGPEGTQYF. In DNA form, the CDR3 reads TGTGCCAGCAGCCTAATTCCGGGACAGGGGCCCGAGGGGACCCAGTACTTC.

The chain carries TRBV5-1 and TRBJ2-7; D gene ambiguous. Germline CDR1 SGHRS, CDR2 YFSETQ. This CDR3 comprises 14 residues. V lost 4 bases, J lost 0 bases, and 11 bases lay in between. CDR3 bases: TGCGCCAGCAGCGTAGGGTCGAGCTCCTACGAGCAGTACTTC. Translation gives CASSVGSSSYEQYF.

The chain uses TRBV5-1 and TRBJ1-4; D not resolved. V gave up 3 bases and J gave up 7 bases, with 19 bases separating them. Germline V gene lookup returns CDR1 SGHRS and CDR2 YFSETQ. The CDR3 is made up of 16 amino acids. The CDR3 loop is CASSSLSSRGPEKLFF. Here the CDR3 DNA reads TGCGCCAGCAGCTCCCTTTCTTCTCGGGGTCCTGAAAAACTGTTTTTT.

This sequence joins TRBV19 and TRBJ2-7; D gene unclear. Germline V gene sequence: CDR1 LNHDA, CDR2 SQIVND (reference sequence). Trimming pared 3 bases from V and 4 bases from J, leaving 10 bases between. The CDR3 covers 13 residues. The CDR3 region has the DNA TGTGCCAGTAGTATCCAAGACGGGTACGAGCAGTACTTC. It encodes CASSIQDGYEQYF.

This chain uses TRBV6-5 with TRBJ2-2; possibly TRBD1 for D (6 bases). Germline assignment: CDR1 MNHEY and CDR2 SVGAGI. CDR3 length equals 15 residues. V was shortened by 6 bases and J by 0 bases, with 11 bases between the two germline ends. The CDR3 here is CASRQGFANTGELFF. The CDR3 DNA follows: TGTGCCAGCAGACAGGGCTTCGCGAACACCGGGGAGCTGTTTTTT.

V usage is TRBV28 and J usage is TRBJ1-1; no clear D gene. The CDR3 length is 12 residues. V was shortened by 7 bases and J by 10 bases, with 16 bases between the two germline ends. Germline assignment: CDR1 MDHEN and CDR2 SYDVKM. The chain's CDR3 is CASITTEGRAFF. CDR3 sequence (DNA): TGTGCCAGCATCACTACGGAGGGCCGAGCTTTCTTT.

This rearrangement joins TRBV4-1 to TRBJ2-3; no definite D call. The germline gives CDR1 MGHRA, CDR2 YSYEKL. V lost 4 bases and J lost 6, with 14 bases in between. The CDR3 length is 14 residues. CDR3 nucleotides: TGCGCCAGCAGCCCACTACTTCAGTCCGATACGCAGTATTTT. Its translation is CASSPLLQSDTQYF.

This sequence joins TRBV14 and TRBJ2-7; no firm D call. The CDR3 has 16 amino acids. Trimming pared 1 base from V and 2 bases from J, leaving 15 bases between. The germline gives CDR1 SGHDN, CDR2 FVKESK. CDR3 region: CASSQGTATATYEQYF. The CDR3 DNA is TGTGCCAGCAGCCAAGGGACCGCTACAGCCACCTACGAGCAGTACTTC.